This T cell receptor (beta chain) was sequenced for a study of T cell changes during pregnancy in multiple sclerosis. This CDR3 region has 16 residues. Trimming cost V 4 bases and J 0 bases, with 16 bases left between them. CDR1 and CDR2 from the germline V gene are SGHDT and YYEEEE. Using immunoSEQ multiplex PCR, the repertoire was profiled, and TCRdb retains in-frame clones only, with some absent. This sample yields about 42,000 clones, of which 87% are seen a single time; over 0.85% belongs to the top ten. This specimen consisted of CD4+ T cells from peripheral blood mononuclear cells, obtained after pregnancy. The source of this sequence is a female donor with multiple sclerosis, enrolled in a pregnancy study. V gene TRBV5-6 combines with J gene TRBJ1-1; D unresolved. CDR3 residues: CASSRTRSRVNTEAFF. CDR3 coding DNA: TGTGCCAGCAGCCGCACTCGATCACGGGTGAACACTGAAGCTTTCTTT. Supplemented by reference TRBV5-6 and TRBJ1-1, the full variable domain reads DAGVTQSPTHLIKTRGQQVTLRCSPKSGHDTVSWYQQALGQGPQFIFQYYEEEERQRGNFPDRFSGHQFPNYSSELNVNALLLGDSALYLCASSRTRSRVNTEAFFGQGTRLTVV.